What follows are 25 T cell receptor beta chains derived from one specimen sequenced in a study of response to subunit inactivated influenza vaccine. One entry per CDR3 protein results from TCRdb running MiXCR on the RT-PCR reads. In the table there are 500,000 to 600,000 distinct CDR3 sequences, around 10% of which are singletons. This sample also appeared in a second study, on T cells expressing NK-cell markers. From that second work: TCR beta cDNA was made by 5'RACE template switching with UMIs.

The sequencing here drew on PBMCs from blood, taken on the day of vaccination. The receptors derive from a man aged 50 to 59 who received an inactivated influenza vaccine.

V usage is TRBV4-3 and J usage is TRBJ2-1, with D perhaps matching TRBD2 (6 bases). CDR1 LGHNA and CDR2 YSLEER come from the germline V gene. The CDR3 is 15 residues long. V was pared by 0 bases and J by 8 bases, with 14 bases between. CDR3 sequence: CASSQEGGGVDEQFF. The CDR3 DNA reads as TGCGCCAGCAGCCAAGAGGGAGGCGGGGTCGATGAGCAGTTCTTC.

This clonotype occurred many times. J is TRBJ2-7 and V is TRBV7-2; no definite D call. Germline values: CDR1 SGHTA, CDR2 FQGNSA. V was clipped by 6 bases and J by 0 bases, with 9 bases between them. The CDR3 is made up of 13 amino acids. CDR3 coding DNA: TGTGCCAGCAGAGCTTATAGCTCCTACGAGCAGTACTTC. Translating gives CASRAYSSYEQYF.

V gene TRBV29-1 combines with J gene TRBJ2-2; the D gene is possibly TRBD2 (5 bases). This CDR3 has 12 residues. Trimming stripped 6 bases from V and 6 bases from J, with 11 bases between. Germline V lookup: CDR1 SQVTM, CDR2 ANQGSEA. Here the CDR3 reads CSVPSGSGELFF. The CDR3 DNA follows: TGCAGCGTCCCGAGCGGTTCCGGGGAGCTGTTTTTT.

This clonotype has only a few counts. The chain carries TRBV2 and TRBJ1-1; possible D gene TRBD1, 6 bases. The germline V gene encodes CDR1 SNHLY and CDR2 FYNNEI. The germline V and J ends were trimmed by 2 bases and 5 bases, with 12 bases remaining between them. The CDR3 covers 14 residues. This CDR3 is CASSEQGLGTEAFF. CDR3 nucleotides: TGTGCCAGCAGTGAACAGGGGTTGGGAACTGAAGCTTTCTTT. Full variable domain (rest looked up from reference TRBV2 and TRBJ1-1): EPEVTQTPSHQVTQMGQEVILRCVPISNHLYFYWYRQILGQKVEFLVSFYNNEISEKSEIFDDQFSVERPDGSNFTLKIRSTKLEDSAMYFCASSEQGLGTEAFFGQGTRLTVV.

The chain joins TRBV12-3 or TRBV12-4 to TRBJ1-2, with D unresolved. Trimming left V 7 bases short and J 2 bases short, with 11 bases between. The CDR3 is 13 amino acids. CDR3 nucleotides: TGTGCCAGCACCAAATCGGGAAACTATGGCTACACCTTC. Encoded protein: CASTKSGNYGYTF.

The V and J genes are TRBV5-1 and TRBJ2-2; a possible D gene is TRBD2 (6 bases). V gave up 1 base and J gave up 5 bases, with 15 bases separating them. Per germline, CDR1 SGHRS and CDR2 YFSETQ. The length of the CDR3 is 16 residues. Here the CDR3 reads CASSLLQAGGTGELFF. The CDR3 DNA reads as TGCGCCAGCAGCTTGTTGCAGGCAGGAGGGACCGGGGAGCTGTTTTTT.

The V and J genes are TRBV7-2 and TRBJ1-3; D is ambiguous. This CDR3 spans 12 amino acids. Trimming stripped 1 base from V and 10 bases from J, with 8 bases between. Germline V gene sequence: CDR1 SGHTA, CDR2 FQGNSA. The DNA of the CDR3 is TGTGCCAGCAGCTTAGTTTACGGGACCATATATTTT. As protein: CASSLVYGTIYF. Complete variable domain (other parts from reference TRBV7-2 and TRBJ1-3): GAGVSQSPSNKVTEKGKDVELRCDPISGHTALYWYRQSLGQGLEFLIYFQGNSAPDKSGLPSDRFSAERTGGSVSTLTIQRTQQEDSAVYLCASSLVYGTIYFGEGSWLTVV.

This clonotype has only a few counts. The J gene is TRBJ2-3, the V gene TRBV7-2, with 7 bases identical to TRBD2. V gave up 1 base and J gave up 6 bases; unmatched junction bases: 7. Looked up from germline, CDR1 is SGHTA and CDR2 is FQGNSA. The CDR3 runs 15 residues. In DNA, the CDR3 is TGTGCCAGCAGCTTAGAGTCCCTAGCGGTGGATACGCAGTATTTT. Its translation is CASSLESLAVDTQYF.

This clonotype has just a few counts. The CDR3 DNA reads TGTGCCAGCATTCCCGGGACAGGGGTCAATCAGCCCCAGCATTTT. It codes for CASIPGTGVNQPQHF. J is TRBJ1-5 and V is TRBV28, with 10 bases aligning to TRBD1. From germline, CDR1 is MDHEN and CDR2 SYDVKM. Germline trimming cut 7 bases from V and 3 bases from J; bases unmatched to any gene: 6. The CDR3 has 15 amino acids.

The CDR3 bases are TGCGCCAGCAGCTTGGGGGGCAGGGGCACCTACAATGAGCAGTTCTTC. It yields the protein CASSLGGRGTYNEQFF. This chain links TRBV5-1 with TRBJ2-1; TRBD1 might be the D (6 bases). V dropped 0 bases and J dropped 2 bases, with 12 bases sitting between them. The germline gives CDR1 SGHRS, CDR2 YFSETQ. The CDR3 totals 16 residues.

In its sample, this clonotype was seen a few times. The CDR3 sequence is CASSLVGQGSRYTF. In nucleotides, the CDR3 is TGTGCCAGCAGTTTAGTGGGACAGGGCTCACGCTACACCTTC. The J gene is TRBJ1-2, the V gene TRBV27; 9 bases align to TRBD1. The CDR3 totals 14 residues. CDR1 and CDR2 from the germline V gene are MNHEY and SMNVEV (reference sequence). With V trimmed by 2 bases and J by 9 bases, 7 bases remained unmatched.

This clonotype was seen a few times. The genes are TRBV6-2 or TRBV6-3 and TRBJ2-7; D call uncertain. The germline V gene encodes CDR1 MNHEY and CDR2 SVGEGT. The V and J ends lost 2 bases and 2 bases respectively, with 7 bases between them. The CDR3 runs 13 residues. CDR3 sequence (DNA): TGTGCCAGCAGTTACGTCAGAACCTACGAGCAGTACTTC. Protein sequence: CASSYVRTYEQYF.

In its sample, this clonotype was seen a few times. V is TRBV3-1 and J is TRBJ1-2; D ambiguous. The V end lost 3 bases, the J end lost 11 bases, and 16 bases lay between the germline ends. The CDR3 has 13 amino acids. Germline V gives CDR1 LGHDT, CDR2 YNNKEL (reference sequence). This CDR3 is CASSHSGLPRYTF. CDR3 DNA sequence: TGTGCCAGCAGCCACTCCGGACTGCCCCGGTACACCTTC. The entire variable domain, with the rest obtained from reference TRBV3-1 and TRBJ1-2, is as follows: DTAVSQTPKYLVTQMGNDKSIKCEQNLGHDTMYWYKQDSKKFLKIMFSYNNKELIINETVPNRFSPKSPDKAHLNLHINSLELGDSAVYFCASSHSGLPRYTFGSGTRLTVV.

This clonotype was seen at least ten times. This chain connects TRBV5-1 to TRBJ2-7, with 9 bases that match TRBD1. The CDR3 runs to 16 residues. Trimming cost V 4 bases and J 5 bases; bases outside gene matches: 13. Looked up from germline, CDR1 is SGHRS and CDR2 is YFSETQ. CDR3 sequence: CASSRQIGTGKNEQYF. CDR3 bases: TGCGCCAGCAGCCGCCAGATTGGGACAGGGAAGAACGAGCAGTACTTC.

The rearrangement links TRBV5-1 to TRBJ2-3; D might be TRBD1 (6 bases). V was shortened by 4 bases and J by 2 bases, with 11 bases between the two germline ends. The germline V gene has CDR1 SGHRS and CDR2 YFSETQ. The CDR3 totals 14 residues. The CDR3 DNA sequence: TGCGCCAGCAGCACGGACAGTAACACAGATACGCAGTATTTT. Its protein product is CASSTDSNTDTQYF.

This clonotype was observed at least ten times. V gene TRBV28 combines with J gene TRBJ2-1; 10 bases agree with TRBD2. With V trimmed by 7 bases and J by 5 bases, 11 bases remained unmatched. The CDR3 length is 16 residues. Germline V gives CDR1 MDHEN, CDR2 SYDVKM. The CDR3 DNA sequence: TGTGCCAGCAAACTAGCTGGGACTAGCGTGAACAATGAGCAGTTCTTC. Residues: CASKLAGTSVNNEQFF.

The genes are TRBV4-3 and TRBJ2-3; 10 bases line up with TRBD2. The CDR3 contains 15 residues. CDR1 and CDR2 (germline): LGHNA, YSLEER. V shed 3 bases, J shed 6 bases, and the junction held 6 bases outside the gene matches. CDR3 DNA: TGCGCCAGCAGCCAGGGACTAGCGTCATTTGATACGCAGTATTTT. This encodes CASSQGLASFDTQYF.

The chain uses TRBV20-1 and TRBJ2-5, with D possibly being TRBD1 or TRBD2 (7 bases each). Germline CDR1 reads DFQATT; CDR2 reads SNEGSKA (reference sequence). V was pared by 3 bases and J by 2 bases, with 13 bases between. The CDR3 has 14 amino acids. The CDR3 loop is CSASRGGGQETQYF. DNA of the CDR3: TGCAGTGCTAGCAGGGGGGGAGGTCAAGAGACCCAGTACTTC.

This clonotype was picked up many times. The V gene is TRBV4-1, the J gene TRBJ2-1; 7 nucleotides line up with TRBD2. This CDR3 region has 16 residues. With 1 base clipped from V and 9 bases from J, the junction kept 12 bases outside the gene matches. Germline V CDR1 and CDR2: MGHRA, YSYEKL. Here the CDR3 reads CASSQGLQRGEAEQFF. In DNA form, the CDR3 reads TGCGCCAGCAGCCAAGGCCTTCAGCGGGGAGAAGCTGAGCAGTTCTTC.

This clonotype was seen only a few times. The chain combines TRBV6-5 with TRBJ1-4; D uncertain. Germline assignment: CDR1 MNHEY and CDR2 SVGAGI. There are 16 residues in the CDR3. The V gene lost 0 bases and the J gene lost 5 bases, with 13 bases spanning the gap. The CDR3 DNA follows: TGTGCCAGCAGTTACTCGATCCCTACCAGAAATGAAAAACTGTTTTTT. As protein: CASSYSIPTRNEKLFF.

This clonotype was seen many times. One end of the junction fails to match germline, which may point to a read error. V usage is TRBV7-9 and J usage is TRBJ2-3; no clear D gene. This CDR3 region has 14 residues. Germline V gene sequence: CDR1 SEHNR, CDR2 FQNEAQ (reference sequence). The CDR3: CASSLVGSTDTQYF. CDR3 DNA: TGTGCCAGCAGTTTAGTAGGGAGCACAGATACGCAGTATTTT.

This clonotype was observed a handful of times. The chain carries TRBV20-1 and TRBJ1-5, with D uncertain. The CDR3 covers 11 residues. CDR1 and CDR2 (germline): DFQATT, SNEGSKA (reference sequence). The germline V and J ends were trimmed by 6 bases and 7 bases, with 10 bases remaining between them. CDR3 loop: CSAGYRQPQHF. CDR3 coding DNA: TGCAGTGCGGGGTATAGGCAGCCCCAGCATTTT.

This clonotype was counted a few times. The chain is built from TRBV6-5 and TRBJ2-1, with D possibly being TRBD1 (6 bases). V lost 1 base, J lost 2 bases, and 12 bases lay in between. The CDR3 extends over 16 amino acids. Germline V lookup: CDR1 MNHEY, CDR2 SVGAGI. CDR3 DNA: TGTGCCAGCAGTTACTTACAGGGAGTGACCTACAATGAGCAGTTCTTC. Translation: CASSYLQGVTYNEQFF.

This clonotype was detected a few times. The J gene is TRBJ2-7, the V gene TRBV15; D possibly matches TRBD1 or TRBD2 (5 bases each). CDR1 is LNHNV, CDR2 YYDKDF, per germline (reference sequence). The CDR3 totals 17 residues. Trimming took off 0 bases at V and 2 bases at J, with 17 bases between the two ends. DNA of the CDR3: TGTGCCACCAGCAGAGATCTCCCCTGGGACCTAACCTACGAGCAGTACTTC. Amino acids: CATSRDLPWDLTYEQYF.

The genes are TRBV11-1 and TRBJ2-6, with D unresolved. V was cut by 1 base and J by 8 bases, with 12 bases left in between. The CDR3 consists of 15 residues. The germline V gene has CDR1 SGHAT and CDR2 FQDESV (reference sequence). The CDR3 loop reads CASSLGSKGPNVLTF. The CDR3 DNA reads as TGTGCCAGCAGCTTAGGAAGCAAAGGGCCCAACGTCCTGACTTTC.